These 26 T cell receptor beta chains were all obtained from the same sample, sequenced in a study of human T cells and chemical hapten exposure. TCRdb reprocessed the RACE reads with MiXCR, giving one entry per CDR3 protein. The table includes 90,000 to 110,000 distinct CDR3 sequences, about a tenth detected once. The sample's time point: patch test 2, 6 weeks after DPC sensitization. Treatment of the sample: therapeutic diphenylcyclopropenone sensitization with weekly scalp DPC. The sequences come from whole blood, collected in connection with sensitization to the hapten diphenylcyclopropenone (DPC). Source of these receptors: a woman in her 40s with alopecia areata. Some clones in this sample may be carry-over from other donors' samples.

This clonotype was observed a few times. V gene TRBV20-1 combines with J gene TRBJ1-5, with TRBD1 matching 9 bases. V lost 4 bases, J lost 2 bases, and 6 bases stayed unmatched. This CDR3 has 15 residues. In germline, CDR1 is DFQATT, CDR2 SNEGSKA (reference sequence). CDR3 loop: CSATPGQGRNQPQHF. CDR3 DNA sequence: TGCAGTGCTACACCGGGACAGGGTCGCAATCAGCCCCAGCATTTT.

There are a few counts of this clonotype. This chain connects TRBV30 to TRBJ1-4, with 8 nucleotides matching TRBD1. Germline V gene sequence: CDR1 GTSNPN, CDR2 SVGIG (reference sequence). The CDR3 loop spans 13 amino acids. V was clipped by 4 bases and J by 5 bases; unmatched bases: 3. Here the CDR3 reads CAWNRGLNEKLFF. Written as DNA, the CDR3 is TGTGCCTGGAACAGGGGGTTAAATGAAAAACTGTTTTTT.

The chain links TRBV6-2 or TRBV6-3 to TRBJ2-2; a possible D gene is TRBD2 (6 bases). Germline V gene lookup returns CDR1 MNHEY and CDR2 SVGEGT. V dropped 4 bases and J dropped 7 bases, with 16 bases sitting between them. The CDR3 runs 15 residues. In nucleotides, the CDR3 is TGTGCCAGCAGTTTCTCCAGACTAGTCAGCGGGGAGCTGTTTTTT. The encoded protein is CASSFSRLVSGELFF.

The CDR3 coding sequence is TGTGCCAGCAGTCGGACAGGGGGCTCTGGAAACACCATATATTTT. This sequence encodes CASSRTGGSGNTIYF. V usage is TRBV12-3 or TRBV12-4 and J usage is TRBJ1-3, with 10 bases that match TRBD1. V shed 5 bases and J 0 bases; nucleotides not matched to a gene: 1. This CDR3 spans 15 amino acids.

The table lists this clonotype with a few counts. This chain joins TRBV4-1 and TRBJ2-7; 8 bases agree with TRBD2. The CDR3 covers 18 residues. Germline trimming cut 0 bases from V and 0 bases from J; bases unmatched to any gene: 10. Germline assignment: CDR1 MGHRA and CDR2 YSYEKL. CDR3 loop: CASSQEPSGGSSSYEQYF. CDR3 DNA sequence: TGCGCCAGCAGCCAAGAACCAAGCGGGGGCTCCAGCTCCTACGAGCAGTACTTC.

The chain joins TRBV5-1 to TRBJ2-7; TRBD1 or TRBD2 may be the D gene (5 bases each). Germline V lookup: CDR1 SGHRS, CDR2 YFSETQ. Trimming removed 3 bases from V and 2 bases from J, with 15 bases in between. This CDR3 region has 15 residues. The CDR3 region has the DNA TGCGCCAGCAGCTCGTCGCCAGGGAGCCCCTACGAGCAGTACTTC. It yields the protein CASSSSPGSPYEQYF.

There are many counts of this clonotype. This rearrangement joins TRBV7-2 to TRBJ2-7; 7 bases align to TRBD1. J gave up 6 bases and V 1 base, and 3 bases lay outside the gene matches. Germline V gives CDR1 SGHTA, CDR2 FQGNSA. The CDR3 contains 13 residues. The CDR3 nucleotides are TGTGCCAGCAGCTTAGTGGGACAGTTCGAGCAGTACTTC. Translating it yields CASSLVGQFEQYF.

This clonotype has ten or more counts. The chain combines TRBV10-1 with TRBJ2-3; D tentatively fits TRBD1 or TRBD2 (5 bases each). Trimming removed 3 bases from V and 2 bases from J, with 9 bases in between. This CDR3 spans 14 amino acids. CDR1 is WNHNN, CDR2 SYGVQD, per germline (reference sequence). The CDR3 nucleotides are TGCGCCAGCAGTGAATGGGGGTCCACAGATACGCAGTATTTT. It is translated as CASSEWGSTDTQYF.

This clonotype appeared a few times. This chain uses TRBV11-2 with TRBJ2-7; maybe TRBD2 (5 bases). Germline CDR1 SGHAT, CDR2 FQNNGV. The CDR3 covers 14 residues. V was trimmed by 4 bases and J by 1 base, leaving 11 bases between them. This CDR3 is CASSSLDWSYEQYF. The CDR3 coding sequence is TGTGCCAGCAGCTCCCTGGACTGGTCCTACGAGCAGTACTTC. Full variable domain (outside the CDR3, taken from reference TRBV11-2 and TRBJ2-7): EAGVAQSPRYKIIEKRQSVAFWCNPISGHATLYWYQQILGQGPKLLIQFQNNGVVDDSQLPKDRFSAERLKGVDSTLKIQPAKLEDSAVYLCASSSLDWSYEQYFGPGTRLTVT.

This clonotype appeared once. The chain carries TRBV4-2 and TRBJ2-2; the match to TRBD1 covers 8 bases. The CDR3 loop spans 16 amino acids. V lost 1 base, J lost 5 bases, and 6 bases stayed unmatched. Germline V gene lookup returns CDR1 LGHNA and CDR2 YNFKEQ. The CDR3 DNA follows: TGTGCCAGCAGCCAAGTATGGGACAGGAATACCGGGGAGCTGTTTTTT. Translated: CASSQVWDRNTGELFF.

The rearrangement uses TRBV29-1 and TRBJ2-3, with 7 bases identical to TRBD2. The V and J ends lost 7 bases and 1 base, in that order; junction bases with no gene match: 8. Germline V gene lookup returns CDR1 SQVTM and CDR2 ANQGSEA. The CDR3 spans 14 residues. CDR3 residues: CSARVAGRTDTQYF. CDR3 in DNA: TGCAGCGCGAGGGTAGCGGGCCGCACAGATACGCAGTATTTT.

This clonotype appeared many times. The CDR3, as DNA: TGCAGTGCTAGGAGGGGGGGTGCTGGAAACACCATATATTTT. It encodes CSARRGGAGNTIYF. This rearrangement joins TRBV20-1 to TRBJ1-3; the D gene is possibly TRBD1 (6 bases). Trimming removed 3 bases from V and 2 bases from J, with 11 bases in between. Looked up from germline, CDR1 is DFQATT and CDR2 is SNEGSKA (reference sequence). The CDR3 runs to 14 residues.

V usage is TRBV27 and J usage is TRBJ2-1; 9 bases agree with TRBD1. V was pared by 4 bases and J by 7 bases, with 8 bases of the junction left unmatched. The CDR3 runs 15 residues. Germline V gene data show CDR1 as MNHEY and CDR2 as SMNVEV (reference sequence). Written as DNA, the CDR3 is TGTGCCAGCAGTTCACTAGGACAGGGGTGGAATGAGCAGTTCTTC. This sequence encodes CASSSLGQGWNEQFF.

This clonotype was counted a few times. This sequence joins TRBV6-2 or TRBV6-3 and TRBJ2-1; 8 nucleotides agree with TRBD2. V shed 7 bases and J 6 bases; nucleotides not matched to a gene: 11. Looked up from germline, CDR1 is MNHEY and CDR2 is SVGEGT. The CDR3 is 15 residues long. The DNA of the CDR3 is TGTGCCAGCACGCCCGTCGGGGGGGCGGGCAATGAGCAGTTCTTC. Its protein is CASTPVGGAGNEQFF.

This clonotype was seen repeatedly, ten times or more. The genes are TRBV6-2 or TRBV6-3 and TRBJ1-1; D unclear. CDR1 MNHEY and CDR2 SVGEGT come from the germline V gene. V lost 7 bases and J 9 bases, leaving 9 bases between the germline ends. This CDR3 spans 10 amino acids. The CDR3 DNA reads TGTGCCAGCAAGGAGACCAAAGCTTTCTTT. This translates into CASKETKAFF.

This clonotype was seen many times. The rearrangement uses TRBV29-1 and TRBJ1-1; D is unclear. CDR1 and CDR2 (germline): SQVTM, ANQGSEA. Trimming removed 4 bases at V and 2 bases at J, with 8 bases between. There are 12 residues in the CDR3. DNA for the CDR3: TGCAGCGTTGCCGCACGTAACACTGAAGCTTTCTTT. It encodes CSVAARNTEAFF.

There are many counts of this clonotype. CDR3 in amino acids: CASRRGALAHTEAFF. The CDR3 DNA is TGCGCCAGCAGACGGGGGGCTCTCGCACACACTGAAGCTTTCTTT. The chain has TRBV4-3 and TRBJ1-1; perhaps TRBD1 as D (6 bases). The germline V gene has CDR1 LGHNA and CDR2 YSLEER. The ends were cut back, 6 bases at V and 3 bases at J, with 17 bases in the middle. The CDR3 is 15 residues long.

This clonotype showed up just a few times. The CDR3 DNA is TGTGCCAGCAGCTTTGGACGGATACAAGAGACCCAGTACTTC. It codes for CASSFGRIQETQYF. The gene calls are TRBV7-2 and TRBJ2-5; D gene unclear. CDR1 SGHTA and CDR2 FQGNSA come from the germline V gene. V gave up 3 bases and J gave up 2 bases, with 10 bases separating them. CDR3 length: 14 residues.

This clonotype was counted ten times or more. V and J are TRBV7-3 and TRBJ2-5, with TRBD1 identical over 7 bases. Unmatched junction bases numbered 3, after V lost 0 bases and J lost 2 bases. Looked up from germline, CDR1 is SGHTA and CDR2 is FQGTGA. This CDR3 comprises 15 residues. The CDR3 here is CASSLTGTVQETQYF. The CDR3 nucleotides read TGTGCCAGCAGCTTAACGGGGACAGTTCAAGAGACCCAGTACTTC.

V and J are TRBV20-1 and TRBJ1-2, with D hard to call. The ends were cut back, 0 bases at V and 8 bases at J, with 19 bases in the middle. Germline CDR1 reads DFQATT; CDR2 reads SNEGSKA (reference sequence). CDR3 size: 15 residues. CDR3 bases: TGCAGTGCTAGAGATCCAAGAGGGCTAGATGGAGGCTACACCTTC. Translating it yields CSARDPRGLDGGYTF.

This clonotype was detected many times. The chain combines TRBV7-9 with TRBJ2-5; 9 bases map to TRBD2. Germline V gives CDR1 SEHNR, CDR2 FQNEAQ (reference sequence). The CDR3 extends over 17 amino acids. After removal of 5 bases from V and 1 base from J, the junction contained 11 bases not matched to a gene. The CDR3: CASSPLGLAGTQETQYF. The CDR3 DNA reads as TGTGCCAGCAGCCCCCTGGGGCTAGCGGGGACCCAAGAGACCCAGTACTTC.

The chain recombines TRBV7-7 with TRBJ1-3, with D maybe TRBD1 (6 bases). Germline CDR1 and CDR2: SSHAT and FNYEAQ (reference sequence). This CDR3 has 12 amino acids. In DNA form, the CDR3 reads TGTCCGAAAGGGGGTTCTGGAAACACCATATATTTT. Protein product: CPKGGSGNTIYF.

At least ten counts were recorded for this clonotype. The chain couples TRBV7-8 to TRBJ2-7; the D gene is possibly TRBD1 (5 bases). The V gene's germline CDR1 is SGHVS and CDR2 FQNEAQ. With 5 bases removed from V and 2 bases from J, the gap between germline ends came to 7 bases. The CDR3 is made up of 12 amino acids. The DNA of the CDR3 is TGTGCCAGCAGCCCGACAGCCTACGAGCAGTACTTC. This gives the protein CASSPTAYEQYF.

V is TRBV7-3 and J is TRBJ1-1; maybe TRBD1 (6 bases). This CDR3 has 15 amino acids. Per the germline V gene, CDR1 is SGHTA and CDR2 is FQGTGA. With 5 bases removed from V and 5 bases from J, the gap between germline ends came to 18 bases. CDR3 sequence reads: CASSPTAGEGTEAFF. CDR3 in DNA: TGTGCCAGCAGCCCTACGGCAGGGGAGGGGACTGAAGCTTTCTTT.

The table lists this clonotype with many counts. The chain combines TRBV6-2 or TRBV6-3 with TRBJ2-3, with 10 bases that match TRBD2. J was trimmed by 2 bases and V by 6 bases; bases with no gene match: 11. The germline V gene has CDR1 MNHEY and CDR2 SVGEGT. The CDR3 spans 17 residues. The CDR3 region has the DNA TGTGCCAGCAGCTTCCTTAGCGGGGGGACCTACACAGATACGCAGTATTTT. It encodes CASSFLSGGTYTDTQYF.

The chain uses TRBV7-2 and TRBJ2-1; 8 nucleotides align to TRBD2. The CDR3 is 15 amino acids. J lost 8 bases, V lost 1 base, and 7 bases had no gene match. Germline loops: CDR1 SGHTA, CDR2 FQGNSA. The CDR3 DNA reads TGTGCCAGCAGCTTAGTGGGGACTAGTCAGTATGAGCAGTTCTTC. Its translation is CASSLVGTSQYEQFF.